These T cell receptor beta chains were read from a single sample in a study of cytomegalovirus exposure and HLA in healthy donors. Produced via immunoSEQ multiplex PCR; TCRdb's table is partial and in-frame only. The profile shows more than 120,000 clones, over 75% of them singletons. Sample: PBMCs. The source is a male donor in good health and CMV-seronegative. Each CDR3 is given with its conserved first and last residue. The D gene is left open where the match is weak. Only some rows state a clone size, as once, few, many or a class for expanded clones.

clone_size: NA
v_call: TRBV5-1
j_call: TRBJ2-2
d_call: TRBD2
cdr3_length: 15
cdr3_aa: CARRLTRESTGELFF
cdr3_nt: TGCGCCCGCAGGCTGACGCGGGAGAGCACCGGGGAGCTGTTTTTT

clone_size: NA
v_call: TRBV7-9
j_call: TRBJ2-1
d_call: NA
cdr3_length: 11
cdr3_aa: CASSSSNEQFF
cdr3_nt: TGTGCCAGCAGCTCCTCGAATGAGCAGTTCTTC

clone_size: NA
v_call: TRBV4-1
j_call: TRBJ2-5
d_call: NA
cdr3_length: 14
cdr3_aa: CASSQGRTRETQYF
cdr3_nt: TGCGCCAGCAGCCAAGGACGGACTCGGGAGACCCAGTACTTC

clone_size: NA
v_call: TRBV30
j_call: TRBJ1-2
d_call: NA
cdr3_length: 15
cdr3_aa: CAWSVLRAAGIGYTF
cdr3_nt: TGTGCCTGGAGTGTACTTAGGGCCGCGGGGATTGGCTACACCTTC

clone_size: few
v_call: TRBV4-3
j_call: TRBJ2-1
d_call: TRBD2
cdr3_length: 18
cdr3_aa: CASSLGLAGEGSYNEQFF
cdr3_nt: TGCGCCAGCAGCCTCGGACTAGCGGGAGAGGGTAGCTACAATGAGCAGTTCTTC

clone_size: NA
v_call: TRBV11-2
j_call: TRBJ2-4
d_call: TRBD2
cdr3_length: 16
cdr3_aa: CASSFNPGLVSNIQYF
cdr3_nt: TGTGCCAGCAGCTTCAATCCGGGACTAGTGTCAAACATTCAGTACTTC

clone_size: NA
v_call: TRBV6-6
j_call: TRBJ2-2
d_call: NA
cdr3_length: 15
cdr3_aa: CASSYGGSNTGELFF
cdr3_nt: TGTGCCAGCAGTTACGGAGGATCGAACACCGGGGAGCTGTTTTTT

clone_size: NA
v_call: TRBV4-1
j_call: TRBJ1-6
d_call: NA
cdr3_length: 16
cdr3_aa: CASSLSFRGSNSPLHF
cdr3_nt: TGCGCCAGCAGCTTAAGCTTTAGGGGCAGCAATTCACCCCTCCACTTT

clone_size: NA
v_call: TRBV30
j_call: TRBJ1-1
d_call: NA
cdr3_length: 12
cdr3_aa: CAWRGGTTEAFF
cdr3_nt: TGTGCCTGGAGAGGGGGTACCACTGAAGCTTTCTTT

clone_size: NA
v_call: TRBV6-4
j_call: TRBJ1-2
d_call: NA
cdr3_length: 13
cdr3_aa: CASSDGGNYGYTF
cdr3_nt: TGTGCCAGCAGTGACGGGGGGAACTATGGCTACACCTTC

clone_size: NA
v_call: TRBV10-3
j_call: TRBJ2-2
d_call: NA
cdr3_length: 15
cdr3_aa: CAISGGQTYTGELFF
cdr3_nt: TGTGCCATCAGCGGGGGACAGACTTACACCGGGGAGCTGTTTTTT

clone_size: NA
v_call: TRBV19
j_call: TRBJ2-1
d_call: NA
cdr3_length: 13
cdr3_aa: CASSGSGSLEQFF
cdr3_nt: TGTGCCAGTAGTGGGTCAGGGTCCCTTGAGCAGTTCTTC

clone_size: once
v_call: TRBV30
j_call: TRBJ2-1
d_call: NA
cdr3_length: 13
cdr3_aa: CAWSRRGYNEQFF
cdr3_nt: TGTGCCTGGAGTCGCAGGGGCTACAATGAGCAGTTCTTC

clone_size: NA
v_call: TRBV6-5
j_call: TRBJ1-2
d_call: NA
cdr3_length: 14
cdr3_aa: CASSSGLTNYGYTF
cdr3_nt: TGTGCCAGCAGTAGTGGACTGACTAACTATGGCTACACCTTC

clone_size: NA
v_call: TRBV4-3
j_call: TRBJ2-3
d_call: TRBD2
cdr3_length: 17
cdr3_aa: CASSQDIAGVLPDTQYF
cdr3_nt: TGCGCCAGCAGCCAAGATATCGCGGGAGTACTCCCAGATACGCAGTATTTT

clone_size: NA
v_call: TRBV4-3
j_call: TRBJ1-4
d_call: NA
cdr3_length: 15
cdr3_aa: CASSQGTRGNEKLFF
cdr3_nt: TGCGCCAGCAGCCAAGGGACCAGGGGTAATGAAAAACTGTTTTTT

clone_size: once
v_call: TRBV7-9
j_call: TRBJ2-5
d_call: TRBD2
cdr3_length: 14
cdr3_aa: CASSPPGLDGTQYF
cdr3_nt: TGTGCCAGCAGCCCACCTGGACTAGATGGGACCCAGTACTTC

clone_size: NA
v_call: TRBV15
j_call: TRBJ1-5
d_call: TRBD1
cdr3_length: 16
cdr3_aa: CATSTGTAYSNQPQHF
cdr3_nt: TGTGCCACCAGTACCGGGACAGCTTATAGCAATCAGCCCCAGCATTTT

clone_size: NA
v_call: TRBV27
j_call: TRBJ2-5
d_call: TRBD2
cdr3_length: 14
cdr3_aa: CASSLLAGVETQYF
cdr3_nt: TGTGCCAGCAGTTTACTGGCGGGAGTTGAGACCCAGTACTTC

clone_size: NA
v_call: TRBV28
j_call: TRBJ2-7
d_call: TRBD1
cdr3_length: 15
cdr3_aa: CASSLWGTGGYEQYF
cdr3_nt: TGTGCCAGCAGTTTATGGGGGACAGGGGGTTACGAGCAGTACTTC

clone_size: NA
v_call: TRBV2
j_call: TRBJ2-2
d_call: TRBD2
cdr3_length: 15
cdr3_aa: CASKGIAGRTGELFF
cdr3_nt: TGTGCCAGCAAGGGGATAGCGGGGAGAACCGGGGAGCTGTTTTTT

clone_size: NA
v_call: TRBV29-1
j_call: TRBJ2-7
d_call: NA
cdr3_length: 14
cdr3_aa: CSVVRQDNADEQYF
cdr3_nt: TGCAGCGTTGTGAGGCAAGATAATGCGGACGAGCAGTACTTC

clone_size: NA
v_call: TRBV2
j_call: TRBJ2-1
d_call: NA
cdr3_length: 11
cdr3_aa: CASSPDNEQFF
cdr3_nt: TGTGCCAGCAGCCCGGACAATGAGCAGTTCTTC

clone_size: few
v_call: TRBV6-1
j_call: TRBJ1-1
d_call: NA
cdr3_length: 14
cdr3_aa: CASSEQAMNTEAFF
cdr3_nt: TGTGCCAGCAGTGAACAGGCTATGAACACTGAAGCTTTCTTT

clone_size: once
v_call: TRBV6-5
j_call: TRBJ1-2
d_call: NA
cdr3_length: 13
cdr3_aa: CASSYGQGTGYTF
cdr3_nt: TGTGCCAGCAGTTACGGGCAGGGTACGGGCTACACCTTC

clone_size: NA
v_call: TRBV10-3
j_call: TRBJ2-7
d_call: TRBD2
cdr3_length: 16
cdr3_aa: CAISESRVAGVYEQYF
cdr3_nt: TGTGCCATCAGTGAGTCGAGGGTAGCGGGAGTCTACGAGCAGTACTTC

clone_size: NA
v_call: TRBV29-1
j_call: TRBJ1-1
d_call: NA
cdr3_length: 12
cdr3_aa: CSGGTRNTEAFF
cdr3_nt: TGCAGCGGAGGGACACGGAACACTGAAGCTTTCTTT

clone_size: NA
v_call: TRBV30
j_call: TRBJ1-4
d_call: NA
cdr3_length: 15
cdr3_aa: CAWSVSAGDREKLFF
cdr3_nt: TGTGCCTGGAGTGTGTCGGCCGGGGATCGCGAAAAACTGTTTTTT

clone_size: NA
v_call: TRBV4-3
j_call: TRBJ2-5
d_call: NA
cdr3_length: 18
cdr3_aa: CASSQDRGAGPGQETQYF
cdr3_nt: TGCGCCAGCAGCCAAGATCGGGGGGCAGGGCCTGGCCAAGAGACCCAGTACTTC